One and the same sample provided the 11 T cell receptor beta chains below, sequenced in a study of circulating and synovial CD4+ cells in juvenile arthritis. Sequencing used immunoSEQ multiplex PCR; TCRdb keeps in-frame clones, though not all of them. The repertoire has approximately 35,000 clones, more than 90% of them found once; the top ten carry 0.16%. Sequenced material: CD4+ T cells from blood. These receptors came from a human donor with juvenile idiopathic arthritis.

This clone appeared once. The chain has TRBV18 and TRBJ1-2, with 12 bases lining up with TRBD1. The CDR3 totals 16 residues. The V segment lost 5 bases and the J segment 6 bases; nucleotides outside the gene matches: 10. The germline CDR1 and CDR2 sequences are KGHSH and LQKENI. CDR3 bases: TGTGCCAGCTCAAGTAGACTGGGACAGGGGGCTGATGGCTACACCTTC. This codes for CASSSRLGQGADGYTF.

CDR3 region: CASSPPSGQGAYEQYF. Here the CDR3 DNA reads TGTGCCAGCTCACCACCGTCGGGACAGGGCGCCTACGAGCAGTACTTC. This chain uses TRBV18 with TRBJ2-7; 9 bases map to TRBD1. Per germline, CDR1 KGHSH and CDR2 LQKENI. The CDR3 is 16 amino acids. Trimming removed 0 bases from V and 2 bases from J; junction bases left unmatched: 5.

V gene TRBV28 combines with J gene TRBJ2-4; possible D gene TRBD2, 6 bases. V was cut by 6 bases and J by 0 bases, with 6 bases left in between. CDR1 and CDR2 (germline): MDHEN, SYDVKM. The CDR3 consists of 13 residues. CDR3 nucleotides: TGTGCCAGCAGCGGGAGAGCCAAAAACATTCAGTACTTC. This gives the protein CASSGRAKNIQYF.

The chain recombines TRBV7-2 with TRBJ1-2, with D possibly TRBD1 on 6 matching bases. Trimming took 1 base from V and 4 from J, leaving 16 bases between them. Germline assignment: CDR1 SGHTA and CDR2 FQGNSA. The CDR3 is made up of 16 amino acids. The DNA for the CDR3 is TGTGCCAGCAGCTTAGAAGGTGGCATAGGGGGCTATGGCTACACCTTC. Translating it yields CASSLEGGIGGYGYTF.

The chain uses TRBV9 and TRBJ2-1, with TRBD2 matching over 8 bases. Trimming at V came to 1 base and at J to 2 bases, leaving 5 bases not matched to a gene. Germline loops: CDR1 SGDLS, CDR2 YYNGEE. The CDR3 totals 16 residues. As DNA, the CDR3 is TGTGCCAGCAGCGTAAGAGCGGGGGTAGCCTACAATGAGCAGTTCTTC. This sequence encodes CASSVRAGVAYNEQFF.

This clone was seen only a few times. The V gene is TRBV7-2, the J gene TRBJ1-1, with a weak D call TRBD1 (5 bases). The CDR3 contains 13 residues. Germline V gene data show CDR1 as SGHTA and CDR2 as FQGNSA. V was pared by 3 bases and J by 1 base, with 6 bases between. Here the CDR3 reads CASSFGANTEAFF. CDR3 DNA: TGTGCCAGCAGCTTTGGGGCGAACACTGAAGCTTTCTTT.

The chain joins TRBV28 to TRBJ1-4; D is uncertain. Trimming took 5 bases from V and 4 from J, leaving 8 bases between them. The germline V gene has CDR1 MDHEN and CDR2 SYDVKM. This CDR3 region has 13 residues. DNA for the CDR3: TGTGCCAGCAGTCGGCGGAATAATGAAAAACTGTTTTTT. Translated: CASSRRNNEKLFF. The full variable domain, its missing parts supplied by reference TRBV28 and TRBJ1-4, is DVKVTQSSRYLVKRTGEKVFLECVQDMDHENMFWYRQDPGLGLRLIYFSYDVKMKEKGDIPEGYSVSREKKERFSLILESASTNQTSMYLCASSRRNNEKLFFGSGTQLSVL.

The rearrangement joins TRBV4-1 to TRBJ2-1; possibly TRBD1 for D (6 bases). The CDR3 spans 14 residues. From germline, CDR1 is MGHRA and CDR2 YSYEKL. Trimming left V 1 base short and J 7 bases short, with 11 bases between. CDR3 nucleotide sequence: TGCGCCAGCAGCCAAGTCACAGGGAAAAATGAGCAGTTCTTC. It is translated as CASSQVTGKNEQFF.

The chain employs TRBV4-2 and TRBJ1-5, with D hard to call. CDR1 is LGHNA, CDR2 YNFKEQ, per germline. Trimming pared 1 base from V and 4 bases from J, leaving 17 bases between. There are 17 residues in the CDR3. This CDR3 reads CASSQGYSPLRNQPQHF. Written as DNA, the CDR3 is TGTGCCAGCAGCCAAGGATATTCACCGCTCCGGAATCAGCCCCAGCATTTT.

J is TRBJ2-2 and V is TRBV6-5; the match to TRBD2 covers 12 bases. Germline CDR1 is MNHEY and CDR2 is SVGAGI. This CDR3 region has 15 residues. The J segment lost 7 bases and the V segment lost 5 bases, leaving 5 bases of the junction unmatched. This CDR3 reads CASSASGRAFGELFF. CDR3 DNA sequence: TGTGCCAGCAGTGCTAGCGGGAGGGCCTTCGGGGAGCTGTTTTTT.

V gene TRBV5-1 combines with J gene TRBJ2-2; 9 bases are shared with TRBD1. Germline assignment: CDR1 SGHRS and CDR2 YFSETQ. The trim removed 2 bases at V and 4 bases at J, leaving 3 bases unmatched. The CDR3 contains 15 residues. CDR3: CASSLQGAGTGELFF. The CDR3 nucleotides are TGCGCCAGCAGCTTACAGGGGGCCGGCACCGGGGAGCTGTTTTTT.